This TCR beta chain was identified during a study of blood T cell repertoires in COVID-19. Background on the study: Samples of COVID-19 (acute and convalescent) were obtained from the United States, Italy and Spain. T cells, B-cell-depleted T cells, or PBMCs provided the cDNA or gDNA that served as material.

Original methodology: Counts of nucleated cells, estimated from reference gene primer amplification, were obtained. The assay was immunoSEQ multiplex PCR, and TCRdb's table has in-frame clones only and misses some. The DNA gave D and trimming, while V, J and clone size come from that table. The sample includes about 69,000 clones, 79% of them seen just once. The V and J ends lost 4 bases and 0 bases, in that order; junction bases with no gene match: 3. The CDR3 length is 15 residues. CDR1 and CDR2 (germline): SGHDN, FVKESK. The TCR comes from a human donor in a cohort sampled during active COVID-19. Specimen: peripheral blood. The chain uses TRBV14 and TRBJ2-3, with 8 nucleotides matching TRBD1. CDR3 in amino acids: CASSPWTGSTDTQYF. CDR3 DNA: TGTGCCAGCAGCCCATGGACAGGGAGCACAGATACGCAGTATTTT.